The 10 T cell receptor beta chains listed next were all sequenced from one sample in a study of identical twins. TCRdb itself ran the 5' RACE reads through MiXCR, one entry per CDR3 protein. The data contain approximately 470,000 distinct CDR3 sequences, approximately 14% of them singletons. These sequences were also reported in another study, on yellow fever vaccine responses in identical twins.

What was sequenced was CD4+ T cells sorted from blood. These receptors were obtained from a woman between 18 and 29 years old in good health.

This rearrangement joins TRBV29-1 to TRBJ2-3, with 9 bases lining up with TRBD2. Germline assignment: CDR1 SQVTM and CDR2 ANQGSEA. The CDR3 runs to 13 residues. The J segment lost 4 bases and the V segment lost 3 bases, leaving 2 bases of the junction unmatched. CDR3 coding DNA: TGCAGCGTTGAGCGGGGGGGCGCAGATACGCAGTATTTT. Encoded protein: CSVERGGADTQYF.

CDR3 sequence: CASSQELAGVGTEAFF. For the CDR3, the DNA is TGCGCCAGCAGCCAAGAGTTGGCAGGGGTGGGGACTGAAGCTTTCTTT. The chain recombines TRBV4-3 with TRBJ1-1, with D tentatively TRBD1 (6 bases). The CDR3 spans 16 residues. V dropped 0 bases and J dropped 5 bases, with 16 bases sitting between them. From germline, CDR1 is LGHNA and CDR2 YSLEER.

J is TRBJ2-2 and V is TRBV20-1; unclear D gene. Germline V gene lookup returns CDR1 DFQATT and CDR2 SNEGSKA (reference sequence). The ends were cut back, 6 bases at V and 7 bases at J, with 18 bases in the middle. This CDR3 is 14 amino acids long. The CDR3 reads CSATTDGLGGELFF. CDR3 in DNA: TGCAGTGCCACAACGGACGGGCTCGGCGGGGAGCTGTTTTTT.

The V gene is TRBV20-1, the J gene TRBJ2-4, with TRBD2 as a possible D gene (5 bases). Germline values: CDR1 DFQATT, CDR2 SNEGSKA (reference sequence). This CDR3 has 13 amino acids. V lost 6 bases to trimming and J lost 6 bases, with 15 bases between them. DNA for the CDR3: TGCAGTGCCCTAGCCCCCCGTTCAAACATTCAGTACTTC. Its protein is CSALAPRSNIQYF.

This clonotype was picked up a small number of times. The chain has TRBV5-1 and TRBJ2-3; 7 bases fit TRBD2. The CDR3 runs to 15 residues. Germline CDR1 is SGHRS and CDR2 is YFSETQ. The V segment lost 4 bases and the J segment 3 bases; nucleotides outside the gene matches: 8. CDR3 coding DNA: TGCGCCAGCAGCCACGGGGGGAGTGGGACAGATACGCAGTATTTT. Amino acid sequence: CASSHGGSGTDTQYF.

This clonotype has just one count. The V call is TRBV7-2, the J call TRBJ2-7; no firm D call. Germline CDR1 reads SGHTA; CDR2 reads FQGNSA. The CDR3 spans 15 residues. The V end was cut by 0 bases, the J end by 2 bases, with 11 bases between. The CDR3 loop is CASSLASTLAYEQYF. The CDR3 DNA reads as TGTGCCAGCAGCTTAGCTTCAACATTAGCCTACGAGCAGTACTTC.

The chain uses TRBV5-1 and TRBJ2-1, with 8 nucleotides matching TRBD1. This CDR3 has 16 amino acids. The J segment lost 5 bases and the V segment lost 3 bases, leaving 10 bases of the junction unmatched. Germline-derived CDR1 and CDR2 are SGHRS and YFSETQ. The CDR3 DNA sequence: TGCGCCAGCAGCTCGCCATGGGACAGGAGTAACAATGAGCAGTTCTTC. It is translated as CASSSPWDRSNNEQFF.

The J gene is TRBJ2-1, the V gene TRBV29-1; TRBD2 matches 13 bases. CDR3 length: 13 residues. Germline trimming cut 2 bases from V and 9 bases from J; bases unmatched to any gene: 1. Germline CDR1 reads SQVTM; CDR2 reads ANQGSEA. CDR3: CSVETSGRGEQFF. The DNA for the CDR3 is TGCAGCGTTGAAACTAGCGGGAGGGGTGAGCAGTTCTTC.

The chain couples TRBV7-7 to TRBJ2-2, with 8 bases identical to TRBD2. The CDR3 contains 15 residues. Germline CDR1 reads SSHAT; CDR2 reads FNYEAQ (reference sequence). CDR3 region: CVSSLIAGPTGELFF. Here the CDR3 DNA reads TGTGTTAGCAGCTTGATAGCGGGACCCACCGGGGAGCTGTTTTTT.

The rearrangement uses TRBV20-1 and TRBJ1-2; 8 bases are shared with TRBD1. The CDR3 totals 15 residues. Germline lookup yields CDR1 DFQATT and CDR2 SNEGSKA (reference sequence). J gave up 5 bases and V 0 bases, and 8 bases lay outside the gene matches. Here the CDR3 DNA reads TGCAGTGCTAGAGAATCCGGACAGGGTAAATATGGCTACACCTTC. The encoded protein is CSARESGQGKYGYTF.